Listed here are 8 T cell receptor beta chains from one sample, sequenced in a study of control samples from healthy donors and cancer patients. Profiled with immunoSEQ multiplex PCR; TCRdb holds only in-frame clones, not every one. Of about 86,000 clones in the sample, over 85% were seen once. The specimen sequenced was blood. The receptors shown here come from a woman in her thirties in good health.

The genes are TRBV4-2 and TRBJ2-1, with 12 nucleotides matching TRBD2. The germline CDR1 and CDR2 sequences are LGHNA and YNFKEQ. The CDR3 covers 16 residues. Trimming removed 0 bases from V and 8 bases from J; junction bases left unmatched: 5. The CDR3 reads CASSQESSGGAYEQFF. CDR3 coding DNA: TGTGCCAGCAGCCAAGAGTCTAGCGGGGGGGCGTATGAGCAGTTCTTC.

The chain joins TRBV7-9 to TRBJ2-1; 10 positions match TRBD2. CDR3 size: 14 residues. V dropped 5 bases and J dropped 8; count of bases not matched to a gene: 6. Germline CDR1 SEHNR, CDR2 FQNEAQ (reference sequence). As DNA, the CDR3 is TGTGCCAGCAGCCCCGGACTAGCGGTCGATGAGCAGTTCTTC. Amino acid sequence: CASSPGLAVDEQFF.

V and J are TRBV3-1 (or the pseudogene TRBV3-2) and TRBJ1-1; a possible D gene is TRBD1 (5 bases). The V gene lost 1 base and the J gene lost 7 bases, with 13 bases spanning the gap. CDR1 and CDR2 (germline): LGHDT, YNNKEL (reference sequence). This CDR3 region has 14 residues. The CDR3 nucleotides are TGTGCCAGCAGCCAAGGGGGCGGCAGAAATGAAGCTTTCTTT. It translates to CASSQGGGRNEAFF.

The chain uses TRBV4-1 and TRBJ2-1; 9 bases align to TRBD1. The CDR3 sequence is 15 residues long. Germline trimming cut 1 base from V and 15 bases from J; bases unmatched to any gene: 13. The germline CDR1 and CDR2 sequences are MGHRA and YSYEKL. The CDR3 DNA reads as TGCGCCAGCAGCCAAGTGGACAGGGGAGGTACAGTCGGGTTCTTC. It encodes CASSQVDRGGTVGFF.

The chain joins TRBV24-1 to TRBJ1-2; TRBD1 is a possible D gene (5 bases). V was pared by 3 bases and J by 7 bases, with 11 bases between. The CDR3 covers 13 residues. The germline V gene encodes CDR1 KGHDR and CDR2 SFDVKD. DNA for the CDR3: TGTGCCACCAGTGATCCGCAGGGTCGTGGCTACACCTTC. Protein sequence: CATSDPQGRGYTF.

This clone was found a few times. V is TRBV7-8 and J is TRBJ1-3; D might be TRBD1 (6 bases). Germline values: CDR1 SGHVS, CDR2 FQNEAQ. This CDR3 has 19 amino acids. Trimming stripped 2 bases from V and 0 bases from J, with 20 bases between. The CDR3 coding sequence is TGTGCCAGCAGCTTAAACGGGGTAACGGGGGCTGTCTCTGGAAACACCATATATTTT. Translation gives CASSLNGVTGAVSGNTIYF.

This sequence joins TRBV6-6 and TRBJ1-1; unclear D gene. The CDR3 spans 14 residues. Germline assignment: CDR1 MNHNY and CDR2 SVGAGI (reference sequence). Trimming left V 2 bases short and J 4 bases short, with 11 bases between. CDR3 nucleotide sequence: TGTGCCAGCAGTTACGCCACCCCAGGCACTGAAGCTTTCTTT. As protein: CASSYATPGTEAFF.

The gene calls are TRBV27 and TRBJ1-1; 8 bases are shared with TRBD1. The CDR3 spans 14 residues. Trimming removed 4 bases from V and 5 bases from J; junction bases left unmatched: 6. The germline V gene has CDR1 MNHEY and CDR2 SMNVEV (reference sequence). The CDR3 region has the DNA TGTGCCAGCAGTTCGGCAGGGGGCTATACTGAAGCTTTCTTT. Translated: CASSSAGGYTEAFF.